The 27 T cell receptor beta chains presented below share a single source sample, sequenced in a study of T-cell reconstitution after alpha-beta-depleted transplantation in children. This sample's TCRbeta library carried unique molecular identifier barcodes. TCRdb reanalysed the PCR reads using MiXCR and keeps one entry per CDR3 protein. The sample lists about 98,000 distinct CDR3 sequences, 6% occurring once. The sequenced sample was PBMCs, mostly from graft donor cells, obtained 60 days after TCRalphabeta/CD19-depleted stem cell transplant. The receptors originated from a female patient between 2 and 15 years old who had a stem cell transplant for Fanconi anemia, so the T cells may come from the graft donor.

Many counts were recorded for this clonotype. The V gene is TRBV3-1, the J gene TRBJ2-5; 13 positions match TRBD2. This CDR3 comprises 14 residues. V shed 5 bases, J shed 4 bases, and the junction held 1 base outside the gene matches. Germline V gene lookup returns CDR1 LGHDT and CDR2 YNNKEL (reference sequence). CDR3 sequence reads: CASSWTSGRETQYF. CDR3 coding DNA: TGTGCCAGCAGCTGGACTAGCGGGAGAGAGACCCAGTACTTC.

This clonotype has only a few counts. The chain employs TRBV7-9 and TRBJ2-7; perhaps D is TRBD1 or TRBD2 (5 bases each). Germline V CDR1 and CDR2: SEHNR, FQNEAQ (reference sequence). The V gene lost 2 bases and the J gene lost 7 bases, with 18 bases spanning the gap. This CDR3 contains 15 residues. CDR3 residues: CASSLFGTNPEEQYF. Written as DNA, the CDR3 is TGTGCCAGCAGCTTATTTGGGACGAATCCGGAGGAGCAGTACTTC.

There are many counts of this clonotype. The J gene is TRBJ2-1, the V gene TRBV18; perhaps TRBD2 as D (6 bases). The CDR3 contains 15 residues. V lost 3 bases, J lost 2 bases, and 11 bases lay in between. The germline V gene encodes CDR1 KGHSH and CDR2 LQKENI. The DNA of the CDR3 is TGTGCCAGCTCACCGGGCGGGGCTACCTACAATGAGCAGTTCTTC. It codes for CASSPGGATYNEQFF.

This clonotype was picked up many times. The V and J genes are TRBV20-1 and TRBJ2-7; 9 positions agree with TRBD2. Per the germline V gene, CDR1 is DFQATT and CDR2 is SNEGSKA (reference sequence). The CDR3 loop spans 14 amino acids. V lost 2 bases to trimming and J lost 6 bases; unmatched junction nucleotides: 8. The CDR3 nucleotides read TGCAGTGCTAGAATATTAGCGGGAGCCTCCGAGCAGTACTTC. Amino acids: CSARILAGASEQYF.

This chain links TRBV4-1 with TRBJ2-1, with 14 bases aligning to TRBD2. Unmatched junction bases numbered 21, after V lost 2 bases and J lost 9 bases. This CDR3 spans 21 amino acids. Germline V CDR1 and CDR2: MGHRA, YSYEKL. The CDR3 here is CASSQIPPGRPTSGRVGEQFF. The CDR3 DNA reads as TGCGCCAGCAGCCAAATCCCCCCGGGACGGCCGACTAGCGGGAGGGTTGGTGAGCAGTTCTTC.

This clonotype was detected many times. The CDR3 sequence is CASSNTGETQYF. CDR3 sequence (DNA): TGTGCCAGCAGTAACACGGGAGAGACCCAGTACTTC. This chain uses TRBV12-3 or TRBV12-4 with TRBJ2-5; the D is unclear. This CDR3 comprises 12 residues. Trimming removed 5 bases at V and 4 bases at J, with 8 bases between.

There are a few counts of this clonotype. The rearrangement joins TRBV12-3 or TRBV12-4 to TRBJ2-2; 10 bases agree with TRBD2. The CDR3 spans 14 residues. J lost 7 bases, V lost 7 bases, and 6 bases had no gene match. The CDR3 spells CASTEREGRGELFF. The CDR3 DNA sequence: TGTGCCAGCACCGAGCGGGAGGGCCGCGGGGAGCTGTTTTTT.

Remarks on this clonotype: Here the CDR3 omits its conserved ending phenylalanine or tryptophan, so a read error is the likely source. The CDR3 region has the DNA TGTGCCAGCAGGAGGGGTGGCACAGATACGCAGTATTAT. Translating it yields CASRRGGTDTQYY. The V call is TRBV12-3 or TRBV12-4, the J call TRBJ2-3, with D perhaps given as TRBD1 or TRBD2 (5 bases each). This CDR3 comprises 13 residues. Trimming took off 6 bases at V and 1 base at J, with 8 bases between the two ends.

This clonotype showed up many times. The rearrangement links TRBV7-2 to TRBJ2-1, with unresolved D. Germline loops: CDR1 SGHTA, CDR2 FQGNSA. This CDR3 region has 15 residues. Trimming shortened V by 2 bases and J by 0 bases, and 8 bases separated the two germline ends. The DNA for the CDR3 is TGTGCCAGCAGCTTACAAGGAAGCTCCTACAATGAGCAGTTCTTC. It is translated as CASSLQGSSYNEQFF.

The chain combines TRBV7-3 with TRBJ2-3, with TRBD2 matching 7 bases. The CDR3 sequence is 14 residues long. V gave up 2 bases and J gave up 5 bases; unmatched junction bases: 4. The V gene's germline CDR1 is SGHTA and CDR2 FQGTGA. CDR3 in DNA: TGTGCCAGCAGCTTATTTCCTAGCGGAGATACGCAGTATTTT. This encodes CASSLFPSGDTQYF.

Notes on this clonotype: At one boundary the junction diverges from the germline segment, which might be a read error. The J gene is TRBJ2-3, the V gene TRBV3-1, with TRBD2 matching over 10 bases. The CDR3 totals 18 residues. The germline CDR1 and CDR2 sequences are LGHDT and YNNKEL (reference sequence). This CDR3 reads CACSQFASGRWETDTQYF. The CDR3 DNA is TGTGCCTGCAGCCAATTTGCTAGCGGGAGATGGGAAACAGATACGCAGTATTTT.

The chain joins TRBV6-1 to TRBJ2-3; TRBD1 is a possible D gene (6 bases). The CDR3 is 17 amino acids. CDR1 and CDR2 (germline): MNHNS, SASEGT. Trimming left V 6 bases short and J 0 bases short, with 19 bases between. CDR3 protein: CASRQTGTPISTDTQYF. DNA of the CDR3: TGTGCCAGCAGACAAACCGGGACACCCATTAGCACAGATACGCAGTATTTT.

This clonotype was recorded many times. The gene calls are TRBV5-1 and TRBJ2-1; TRBD2 agrees at 10 bases. Trimming cost V 2 bases and J 6 bases; bases outside gene matches: 8. Germline V lookup: CDR1 SGHRS, CDR2 YFSETQ. This CDR3 contains 16 residues. CDR3 in amino acids: CASSLGLAGVGNEQFF. CDR3 DNA: TGCGCCAGCAGCTTAGGGCTAGCGGGAGTCGGCAATGAGCAGTTCTTC.

This clonotype has ten or more counts. This chain's CDR3 is CASSSEIDGANVLTF. Written as DNA, the CDR3 is TGCGCCAGCAGCTCGGAAATTGATGGGGCCAACGTCCTGACTTTC. The rearrangement joins TRBV5-1 to TRBJ2-6; D is unclear. The CDR3 totals 15 residues. Germline values: CDR1 SGHRS, CDR2 YFSETQ. V was shortened by 3 bases and J by 3 bases, with 10 bases between the two germline ends.

This clonotype was seen more than once but under ten times. This chain links TRBV29-1 with TRBJ1-2; D unresolved. Germline CDR1 is SQVTM and CDR2 is ANQGSEA. Trimming removed 6 bases from V and 4 bases from J, with 21 bases in between. CDR3 length: 15 amino acids. CDR3 DNA sequence: TGCAGCGTGCCCGCCGGGTCCCTATCATTCTATGGCTACACCTTC. This codes for CSVPAGSLSFYGYTF.

This chain links TRBV5-1 with TRBJ1-2; weak D call: TRBD1 (6 bases). The CDR3 totals 13 residues. In germline, CDR1 is SGHRS, CDR2 YFSETQ. Trimming removed 0 bases from V and 5 bases from J, with 8 bases in between. The CDR3 DNA reads as TGCGCCAGCAGCTTGGGGACAGAGTATGGCTACACCTTC. This sequence encodes CASSLGTEYGYTF.

This clonotype was recorded many times. This sequence joins TRBV7-2 and TRBJ2-3; 15 bases match TRBD2. With 3 bases clipped from V and 5 bases from J, the junction kept 0 bases outside the gene matches. Looked up from germline, CDR1 is SGHTA and CDR2 is FQGNSA. This CDR3 spans 15 amino acids. The CDR3 region is CASSLGLAGGDTQYF. CDR3 nucleotides: TGTGCCAGCAGCTTGGGACTAGCGGGGGGAGATACGCAGTATTTT.

This clonotype was detected ten times or more. The chain combines TRBV5-1 with TRBJ2-3; 9 nucleotides align to TRBD2. Germline V lookup: CDR1 SGHRS, CDR2 YFSETQ. The CDR3 loop spans 14 amino acids. V shed 4 bases, J shed 3 bases, and the junction held 3 bases outside the gene matches. The CDR3 DNA sequence: TGCGCCAGCAGCGCCACTAGCGGGACAGATACGCAGTATTTT. This sequence encodes CASSATSGTDTQYF. The full variable domain, its missing parts supplied by reference TRBV5-1 and TRBJ2-3, is KAGVTQTPRYLIKTRGQQVTLSCSPISGHRSVSWYQQTPGQGLQFLFEYFSETQRNKGNFPGRFSGRQFSNSRSEMNVSTLELGDSALYLCASSATSGTDTQYFGPGTRLTVL.

This clonotype was counted many times. The CDR3 sequence: CASSPPDTPYEQYF. The CDR3 nucleotides are TGCGCCAGCAGCCCCCCGGACACCCCCTACGAGCAGTACTTC. The rearrangement uses TRBV5-1 and TRBJ2-7; D might be TRBD1 (5 bases). The CDR3 runs 14 residues. Germline loops: CDR1 SGHRS, CDR2 YFSETQ. Trimming took 4 bases from V and 2 from J, leaving 13 bases between them.

V is TRBV30 and J is TRBJ1-2, with 10 bases matching TRBD1. Germline trimming cut 5 bases from V and 6 bases from J; bases unmatched to any gene: 3. This CDR3 comprises 12 residues. Germline CDR1 and CDR2: GTSNPN and SVGIG (reference sequence). CDR3 residues: CAWSDRGHGYTF. DNA for the CDR3: TGTGCCTGGTCCGACAGGGGGCATGGCTACACCTTC.

This clonotype has at least ten counts. The chain carries TRBV29-1 and TRBJ1-1; 7 nucleotides line up with TRBD1. CDR3 length: 13 amino acids. The ends lost 8 bases at V and 0 bases at J; junction bases unmatched: 6. CDR1 is SQVTM, CDR2 ANQGSEA, per germline. The CDR3 is CSTQTGMNTEAFF. DNA of the CDR3: TGCAGCACCCAGACAGGGATGAACACTGAAGCTTTCTTT.

This clonotype has ten or more counts. This chain connects TRBV4-2 to TRBJ2-3; 12 bases match TRBD2. This CDR3 is 19 amino acids long. Germline lookup yields CDR1 LGHNA and CDR2 YNFKEQ. V was pared by 2 bases and J by 5 bases, with 14 bases of the junction left unmatched. In nucleotides, the CDR3 is TGTGCCAGCAGCCAACTAGCGGGAGGGCCCGGGCTCCGCCTAGATACGCAGTATTTT. The encoded protein is CASSQLAGGPGLRLDTQYF.

There are a few counts of this clonotype. This chain connects TRBV7-8 to TRBJ2-5, with D hard to call. Germline V gene lookup returns CDR1 SGHVS and CDR2 FQNEAQ. V lost 5 bases and J 4 bases, leaving 14 bases between the germline ends. The CDR3 loop spans 14 amino acids. The CDR3 DNA reads as TGTGCCAGCAGCCCCCGCCAGCCGGGAGAGACCCAGTACTTC. Amino acid sequence: CASSPRQPGETQYF.

This clonotype was seen a handful of times. The V and J genes are TRBV5-5 and TRBJ1-1, with D maybe TRBD1 (5 bases). V lost 2 bases and J lost 5, with 16 bases in between. The germline V gene encodes CDR1 SGHKS and CDR2 YYEKEE (reference sequence). This CDR3 region has 15 residues. CDR3 bases: TGTGCCAGCAGCTTTTTAAGGGGTAAAGATACTGAAGCTTTCTTT. Protein sequence: CASSFLRGKDTEAFF.

This clonotype was counted ten times or more. The V call is TRBV15, the J call TRBJ2-5, with 7 bases that match TRBD1. Germline assignment: CDR1 LNHNV and CDR2 YYDKDF (reference sequence). V shed 5 bases, J shed 2 bases, and the junction held 8 bases outside the gene matches. This CDR3 contains 15 residues. The DNA of the CDR3 is TGTGCCACCAGCGACCCCGGGACAGAACAAGAGACCCAGTACTTC. Amino acid sequence: CATSDPGTEQETQYF.

The table lists this clonotype with many counts. V is TRBV12-3 or TRBV12-4 and J is TRBJ2-4; D is possibly TRBD1 (6 bases). Trimming removed 3 bases from V and 2 bases from J, with 8 bases in between. The CDR3 has 14 residues. In DNA form, the CDR3 reads TGTGCCAGCAGTTTCGACAGGTCCAAAAACATTCAGTACTTC. Protein sequence: CASSFDRSKNIQYF.

V usage is TRBV20-1 and J usage is TRBJ2-2; TRBD2 matches 14 bases. Germline CDR1 DFQATT, CDR2 SNEGSKA (reference sequence). The CDR3 length is 15 residues. Unmatched junction bases numbered 3, after V lost 5 bases and J lost 4 bases. The CDR3 loop is CSAAGTSGSTGELFF. In DNA form, the CDR3 reads TGCAGTGCTGCCGGGACTAGCGGGAGCACCGGGGAGCTGTTTTTT.